The rows below give T cell receptor beta chains drawn from one sample of a study of Graves' ophthalmopathy and Graves' hyperthyroidism. TCRdb called the multiplex PCR reads again in MiXCR, with one record for every CDR3 protein. Of 680,000 or so distinct CDR3 sequences in the sample, about 20% were seen once. Specimen: peripheral blood. These receptors all stem from a woman between 18 and 29 years old with stable Graves' hyperthyroidism. Some clones in this sample may be carry-over from other donors' samples. Each CDR3 is given with its conserved first and last residue. D genes are given only for firm matches. Expanded clones get a size class; other rows say once, few or many, or leave the size out.

abundance	v_gene	j_gene	d_gene	CDR3nt	CDR3aa
NA	TRBV6-5	TRBJ2-7	NA	TGTGCCAGCAGTTACTCTTCCTGGGGCGAGCAGTACTTC	CASSYSSWGEQYF
many	TRBV12-3/TRBV12-4	TRBJ1-5	TRBD1	TGTGCCAGCAGAGCGACAGGGGTTCAGCAGCCCCAGCATTTT	CASRATGVQQPQHF
many	TRBV7-2	TRBJ2-4	NA	TGTGCCAGCAGCGCAGGCTTTGCGGGGGCCAAAAACATTCAGTACTTC	CASSAGFAGAKNIQYF
NA	TRBV24-1	TRBJ2-5	NA	TGTGCCACCAGTCGGGCCGGAGGGACCCAGTACTTC	CATSRAGGTQYF
few	TRBV7-8	TRBJ2-7	NA	TGTGCCAGCAGCTTAGGCCCAGACTACGAGCAGTACTTC	CASSLGPDYEQYF
many	TRBV7-3	TRBJ2-6	NA	TGTGCCAGCAGCTTAAATACGGGGCATGGGGCCAACGTCCTGACTTTC	CASSLNTGHGANVLTF
NA	TRBV6-1	TRBJ1-3	TRBD1	TGTGCCAGCAGGAACAGGGGCGGAGAAGACACCATATATTTT	CASRNRGGEDTIYF
NA	TRBV5-1	TRBJ2-7	NA	TGCGCCAGCAGCTTGGTAGGATGCGAGCAGTACTTC	CASSLVGCEQYF
many	TRBV28	TRBJ2-7	TRBD1	TGTGCCAGCAGCACCCAGGGGGACGAGCAGTACTTC	CASSTQGDEQYF
NA	TRBV2	TRBJ1-2	NA	TGTGCCAGCAGTGTGGAGATTAACTATGGCTACACCTTC	CASSVEINYGYTF
many	TRBV4-1	TRBJ2-7	TRBD1	TGCGCCAGCAGCCGATACGGGACAGGGGGCCACGAGCAGTACTTC	CASSRYGTGGHEQYF
many	TRBV30	TRBJ2-4	NA	TGTGCCTGGAGTGTACAGGGTATTAACATTCAGTACTTC	CAWSVQGINIQYF
NA	TRBV30	TRBJ1-1	NA	TGTGCCTGGAGCGGAGCCGCCACTGAAGCTTTCTTT	CAWSGAATEAFF
NA	TRBV6-5	TRBJ1-2	NA	TGTGCCAGCAGTTACCAGCTACAGGCCCTCTATGGCTACACCTTC	CASSYQLQALYGYTF
few	TRBV29-1	TRBJ1-2	TRBD1	TGCAGCGTCTCCGGACAGGCAGATGGCTACACCTTC	CSVSGQADGYTF
few	TRBV20-1	TRBJ2-5	NA	TGCAGTGCTAGACTTCCGTTCGGGTTACAAGAGACCCAGTACTTC	CSARLPFGLQETQYF
few	TRBV18	TRBJ2-5	NA	TGTGCCAGCTCGCCACTCAGGGGAGAGACCCAGTACTTC	CASSPLRGETQYF
NA	TRBV20-1	TRBJ1-5	NA	TGCAGTGCTAGAGTGTGGAGCGGGACCGAAAGCGCGGATAGCAATCAGCCCCAGCATTTT	CSARVWSGTESADSNQPQHF
few	TRBV7-2	TRBJ2-7	NA	TGTGCCAGCAGCTTATCCGTGTCTAACTACGAGCAGTACTTC	CASSLSVSNYEQYF
NA	TRBV5-5	TRBJ1-1	TRBD1	TGTGCCAGCAGTTACACGACAGGGTTGGCTTTCTTT	CASSYTTGLAFF
many	TRBV5-1	TRBJ2-7	NA	TGCGCCAGCAGCTTGGTAGGGGGGACCGCCTACGAGCAGTACTTC	CASSLVGGTAYEQYF
many	TRBV20-1	TRBJ2-7	NA	TGCAGTGCTAGAGATCCGAGGGACTCCTACGAGCAGTACTTC	CSARDPRDSYEQYF
many	TRBV9	TRBJ1-2	NA	TGTGCCAGCAGCCACACCGACTTATATGGCTACACCTTC	CASSHTDLYGYTF
many	TRBV24-1	TRBJ1-1	NA	TGTGCCCCAAACAGCCGATTCACTGAAGCTTTCTTT	CAPNSRFTEAFF
many	TRBV28	TRBJ2-4	TRBD1	TGTGCCAGCAGTGCTAACGCCGGGACAGAGTCCCCTTTAGCCAAAAACATTAAGTACTTC	CASSANAGTESPLAKNIKYF
many	TRBV12-5	TRBJ2-7	NA	TGTGCTAGTGGTTCCCCCCGACGGGACACAAACTACGAGCAGTACTTC	CASGSPRRDTNYEQYF
many	TRBV6-5	TRBJ1-1	NA	TGTGCCAGCAGTTACTCTCTGCAGGACACTGAAGCTTTCTTT	CASSYSLQDTEAFF
NA	TRBV6-2/TRBV6-3	TRBJ2-5	NA	TGTGCCAGCAGCTTCTACCCTAGCAACGAGACCCAGTACTTC	CASSFYPSNETQYF
NA	TRBV5-1	TRBJ2-5	TRBD2	TGCGCCAGCAGCTCCTCCGGGACTAGCGGGAAGACCCAGTACTTC	CASSSSGTSGKTQYF
many	TRBV20-1	TRBJ2-4	TRBD1	TGCAGTGCCAGCAGGACAGGGGTGGACATTCAGTACTTC	CSASRTGVDIQYF
many	TRBV7-2	TRBJ1-2	NA	TGTGCCAGCAGCTTAGGGTTGGGAGGGGTGCATGGCTACACCTTC	CASSLGLGGVHGYTF
many	TRBV6-5	TRBJ2-5	TRBD2	TGTGCCAGCAGTTACTCCCCCCGAACTAGCGGCGAGACCCAGTACTTC	CASSYSPRTSGETQYF
many	TRBV6-5	TRBJ1-2	TRBD1	TGTGCCAGCAGTTACGGGACAGGGAAATCAGCTGGCTACACCTTC	CASSYGTGKSAGYTF
many	TRBV7-2	TRBJ2-5	TRBD2	TGTGCCAGCGCAGGGACTAGGGATGAGACCCAGTACTTC	CASAGTRDETQYF
NA	TRBV7-8	TRBJ1-5	TRBD1	TGTGCCAGCAGCGCTACCGGGACAGGGGGGCAGCCCCAGCATTTT	CASSATGTGGQPQHF
NA	TRBV6-2/TRBV6-3	TRBJ2-2	TRBD1	TGTGCCAGCAGTCGCCCACAGGAGGACAGGCGATACACCGGGGAGCTGTTTTTT	CASSRPQEDRRYTGELFF
many	TRBV29-1	TRBJ1-2	NA	TGCAGCGTTGAAGATGGGGGGACGTGGAGAGTGGGCTACACCTTC	CSVEDGGTWRVGYTF
many	TRBV28	TRBJ2-4	TRBD1	TGTGCCAGCAGCCCGACAGGGGTCAAAAACATTCAGTACTTC	CASSPTGVKNIQYF
many	TRBV7-9	TRBJ1-5	NA	TGTGCCAGCAGCTTAGACGAGGCGCAGCCCCAGCATTTT	CASSLDEAQPQHF
NA	TRBV4-1	TRBJ1-5	NA	TGCGCCAGCAGCCTCCTGGACAGTTTGGGCAATCAGCCCCAGCATTTT	CASSLLDSLGNQPQHF
many	TRBV9	TRBJ1-5	NA	TGTGCCAGCAGCGGGACGGATAGCAATCAGCCCCAGCATTTT	CASSGTDSNQPQHF
many	TRBV28	TRBJ1-6	NA	TGTGCCAGCAGTTTCGGGGGGACGGTTTCTAATTCACCCCTCCACTTT	CASSFGGTVSNSPLHF
once	TRBV29-1	TRBJ2-7	TRBD1	TGCAGCGTCCCGACAGGGGAACACTACGAGCAGTACTTC	CSVPTGEHYEQYF
many	TRBV12-3/TRBV12-4	TRBJ1-5	NA	TGTGCCAGCATCCAAGGGAATGCGGCCCAGCCCCAGCATTTT	CASIQGNAAQPQHF
NA	TRBV7-9	TRBJ1-5	NA	TGTGCCAGCAGCTTAGGGCGGACAGAAAATCAGCCCCAGCATTTT	CASSLGRTENQPQHF
NA	TRBV9	TRBJ1-2	NA	TGTGCCAGCAGCTTCGAGCATAACTATGGCTACACCTTC	CASSFEHNYGYTF
NA	TRBV18	TRBJ1-1	NA	TGTGCCAGCTCACCACAAGGTTCGGGTTTTGAAGCTTTCTTT	CASSPQGSGFEAFF
many	TRBV6-2/TRBV6-3	TRBJ2-7	TRBD2	TGTGCCAGCAGTCCGCGGACTAGCGGGGTATACGAGCAGTACTTC	CASSPRTSGVYEQYF
many	TRBV6-1	TRBJ2-5	NA	TGTGCCAGCAGTCTCAACCCGACGGGGGACGAGACCCAGTACTTC	CASSLNPTGDETQYF
many	TRBV10-2	TRBJ2-5	TRBD2	TGCGCCAGCAGCGACACATTAGCGGGGGGGCAGGAGACCCAGTACTTC	CASSDTLAGGQETQYF
NA	TRBV30	TRBJ1-6	NA	TGTGCCTGGATTGCAGCTTTGAACTATAATTCACCCCTCCACTTT	CAWIAALNYNSPLHF
many	TRBV25-1	TRBJ1-1	NA	TGTGCCAGCAGTGACGGAGTTACTTCGGACACTGAAGCTTTCTTT	CASSDGVTSDTEAFF
NA	TRBV6-5	TRBJ1-1	NA	TGTGCCAGCAGTTACTCCGACCCGGAGAACACTGAAGCTTTCTTT	CASSYSDPENTEAFF
many	TRBV30	TRBJ1-2	NA	TGTGCCTGGGTGGCCGGCGGGCCCTATGGCTACACCTTC	CAWVAGGPYGYTF
many	TRBV7-9	TRBJ2-7	NA	TGTGCCAGCAGCCACCTGGACAGTGCTAGGGACGAGCAGTACTTC	CASSHLDSARDEQYF
NA	TRBV6-1	TRBJ2-7	TRBD1	TGTGCCAGCAGCCCCACCGGGACAGGACCCATTGAGCAGTACTTC	CASSPTGTGPIEQYF
NA	TRBV12-3/TRBV12-4	TRBJ1-2	NA	TGCGCCAGCAACCGGTTTGGGTCCAACTATGGCTACACCTTC	CASNRFGSNYGYTF
NA	TRBV12-3/TRBV12-4	TRBJ1-2	NA	TGTGCCAGCTGGGTCTCGGGGTATGGCTACACCTTC	CASWVSGYGYTF
many	TRBV4-2	TRBJ1-5	NA	TGTGCCAGCAGCCAAGCGGGGCAGGGGAGCAATCAGCCCCAGCATTTT	CASSQAGQGSNQPQHF